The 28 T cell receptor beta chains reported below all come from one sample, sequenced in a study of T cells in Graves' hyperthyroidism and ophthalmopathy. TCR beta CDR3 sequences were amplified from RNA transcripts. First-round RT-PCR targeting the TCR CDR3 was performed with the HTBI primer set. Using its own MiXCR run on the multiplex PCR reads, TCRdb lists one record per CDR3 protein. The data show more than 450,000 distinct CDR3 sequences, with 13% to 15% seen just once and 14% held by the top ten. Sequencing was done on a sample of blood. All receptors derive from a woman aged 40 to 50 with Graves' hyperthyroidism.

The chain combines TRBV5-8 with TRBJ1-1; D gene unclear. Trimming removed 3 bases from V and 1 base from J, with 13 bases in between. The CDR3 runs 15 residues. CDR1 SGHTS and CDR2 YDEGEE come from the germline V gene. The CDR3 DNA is TGTGCCAGCAGCTCCTCGGGTGAGGGGAACACTGAAGCTTTCTTT. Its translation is CASSSSGEGNTEAFF.

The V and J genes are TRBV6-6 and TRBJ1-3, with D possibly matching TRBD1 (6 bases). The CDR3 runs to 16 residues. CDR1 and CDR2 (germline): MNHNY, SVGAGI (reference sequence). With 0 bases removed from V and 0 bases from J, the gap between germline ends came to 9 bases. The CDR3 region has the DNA TGTGCCAGCAGTTACTCGGGGGCCCTCTCTGGAAACACCATATATTTT. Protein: CASSYSGALSGNTIYF.

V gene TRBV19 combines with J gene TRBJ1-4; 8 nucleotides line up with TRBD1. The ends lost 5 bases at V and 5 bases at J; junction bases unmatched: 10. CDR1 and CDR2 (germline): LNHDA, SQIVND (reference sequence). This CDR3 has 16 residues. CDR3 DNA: TGTGCCAGTAGTCCAACCCGACAGGGGCCGAATGAAAAACTGTTTTTT. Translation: CASSPTRQGPNEKLFF.

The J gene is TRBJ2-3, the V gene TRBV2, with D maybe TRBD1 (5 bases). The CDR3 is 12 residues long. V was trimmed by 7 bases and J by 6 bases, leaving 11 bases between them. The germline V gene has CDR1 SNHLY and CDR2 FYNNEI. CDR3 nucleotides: TGTGCCAGCAACTCAGGGCCCGATACGCAGTATTTT. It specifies CASNSGPDTQYF.

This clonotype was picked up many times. The chain's CDR3 is CASRVDSSGNTIYF. CDR3 nucleotide sequence: TGTGCCAGCAGGGTAGATTCGTCTGGAAACACCATATATTTT. The V and J genes are TRBV2 and TRBJ1-3; D gene uncertain. The germline V and J ends were trimmed by 6 bases and 1 base, with 10 bases remaining between them. CDR3 length: 14 residues. Germline-derived CDR1 and CDR2 are SNHLY and FYNNEI.

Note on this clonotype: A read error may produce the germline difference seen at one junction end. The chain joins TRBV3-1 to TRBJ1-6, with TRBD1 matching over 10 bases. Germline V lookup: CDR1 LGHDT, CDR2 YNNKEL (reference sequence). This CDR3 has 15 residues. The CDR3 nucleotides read TGTGCCAGCAGACAAGGACAGGGGGTACGTTCACCCCTCCACTTT. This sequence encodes CASRQGQGVRSPLHF.

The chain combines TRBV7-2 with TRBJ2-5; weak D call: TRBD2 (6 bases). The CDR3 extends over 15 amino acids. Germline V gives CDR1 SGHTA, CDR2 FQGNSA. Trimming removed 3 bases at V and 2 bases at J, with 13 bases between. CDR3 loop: CASSFKRVPQETQYF. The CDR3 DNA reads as TGTGCCAGCAGCTTTAAGCGGGTACCTCAAGAGACCCAGTACTTC.

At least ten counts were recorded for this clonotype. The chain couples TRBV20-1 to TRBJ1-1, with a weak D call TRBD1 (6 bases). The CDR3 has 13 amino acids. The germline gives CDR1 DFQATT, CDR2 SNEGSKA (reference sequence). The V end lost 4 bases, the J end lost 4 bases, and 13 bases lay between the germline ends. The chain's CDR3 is CSAKRAGVTEAFF. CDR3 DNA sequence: TGCAGTGCTAAGAGGGCAGGGGTCACTGAAGCTTTCTTT.

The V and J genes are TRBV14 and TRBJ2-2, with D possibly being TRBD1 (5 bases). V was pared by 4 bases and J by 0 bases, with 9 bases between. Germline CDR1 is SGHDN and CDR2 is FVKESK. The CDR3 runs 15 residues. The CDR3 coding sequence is TGTGCCAGCAGCCGCAGGGTGGCGAACACCGGGGAGCTGTTTTTT. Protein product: CASSRRVANTGELFF.

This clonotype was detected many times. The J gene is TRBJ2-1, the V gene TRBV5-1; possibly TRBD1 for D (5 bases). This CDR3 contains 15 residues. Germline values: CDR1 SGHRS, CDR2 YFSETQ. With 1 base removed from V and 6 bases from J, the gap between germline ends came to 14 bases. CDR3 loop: CASSLQGPSTNEQFF. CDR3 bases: TGCGCCAGCAGCTTGCAGGGCCCTTCGACCAATGAGCAGTTCTTC.

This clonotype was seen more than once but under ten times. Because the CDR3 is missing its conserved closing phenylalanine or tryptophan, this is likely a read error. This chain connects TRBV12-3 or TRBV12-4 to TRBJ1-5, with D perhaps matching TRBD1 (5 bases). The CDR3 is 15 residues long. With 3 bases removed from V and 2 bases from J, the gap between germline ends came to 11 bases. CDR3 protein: CASSFRAGGNQPQHL. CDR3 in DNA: TGTGCCAGCAGTTTCAGGGCCGGTGGCAATCAGCCCCAGCATCTT.

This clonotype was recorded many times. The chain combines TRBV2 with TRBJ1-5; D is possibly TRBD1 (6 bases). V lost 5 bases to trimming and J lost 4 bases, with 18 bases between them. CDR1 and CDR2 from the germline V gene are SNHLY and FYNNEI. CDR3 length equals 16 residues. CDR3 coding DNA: TGTGCCAGCAGTTTTACACAGGGTTGGCTTAATCAGCCCCAGCATTTT. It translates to CASSFTQGWLNQPQHF.

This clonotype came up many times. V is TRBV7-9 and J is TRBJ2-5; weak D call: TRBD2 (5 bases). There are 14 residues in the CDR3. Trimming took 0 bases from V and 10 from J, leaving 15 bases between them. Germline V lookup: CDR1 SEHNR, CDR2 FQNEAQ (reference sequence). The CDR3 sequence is CASSLASIPGIQYF. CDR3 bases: TGTGCCAGCAGCTTAGCTTCTATCCCCGGGATCCAGTACTTC.

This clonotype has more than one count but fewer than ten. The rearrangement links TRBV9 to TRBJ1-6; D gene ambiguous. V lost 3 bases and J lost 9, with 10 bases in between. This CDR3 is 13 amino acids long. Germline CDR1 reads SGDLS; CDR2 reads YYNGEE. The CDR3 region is CASSEEVGSPLHF. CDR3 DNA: TGTGCCAGCAGCGAGGAAGTGGGTTCACCCCTCCACTTT.

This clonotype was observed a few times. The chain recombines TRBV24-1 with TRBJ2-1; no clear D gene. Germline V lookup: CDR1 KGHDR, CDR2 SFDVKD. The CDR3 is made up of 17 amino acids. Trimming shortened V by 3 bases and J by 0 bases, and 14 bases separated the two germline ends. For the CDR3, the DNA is TGTGCCACCAGTGATAGCCCCCGTAGGAGCTCCTACAATGAGCAGTTCTTC. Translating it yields CATSDSPRRSSYNEQFF.

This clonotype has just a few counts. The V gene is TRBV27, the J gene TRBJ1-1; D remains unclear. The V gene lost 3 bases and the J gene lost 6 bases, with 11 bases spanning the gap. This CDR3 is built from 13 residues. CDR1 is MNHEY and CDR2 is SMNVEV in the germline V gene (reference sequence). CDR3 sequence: CASSFSGTAEAFF. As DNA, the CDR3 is TGTGCCAGCAGTTTTTCGGGAACAGCTGAAGCTTTCTTT.

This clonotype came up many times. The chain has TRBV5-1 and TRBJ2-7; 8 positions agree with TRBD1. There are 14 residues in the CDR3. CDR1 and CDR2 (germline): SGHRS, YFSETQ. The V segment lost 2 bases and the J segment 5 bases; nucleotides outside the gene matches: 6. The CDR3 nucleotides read TGCGCCAGCAGCTTCAGGACAGGGAACGACGAGCAGTACTTC. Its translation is CASSFRTGNDEQYF.

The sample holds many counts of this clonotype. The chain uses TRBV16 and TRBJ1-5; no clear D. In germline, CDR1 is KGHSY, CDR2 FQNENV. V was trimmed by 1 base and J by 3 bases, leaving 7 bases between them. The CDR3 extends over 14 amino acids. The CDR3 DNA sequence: TGTGCCAGCAGCCAATTCGGGGACAATCAGCCCCAGCATTTT. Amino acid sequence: CASSQFGDNQPQHF.

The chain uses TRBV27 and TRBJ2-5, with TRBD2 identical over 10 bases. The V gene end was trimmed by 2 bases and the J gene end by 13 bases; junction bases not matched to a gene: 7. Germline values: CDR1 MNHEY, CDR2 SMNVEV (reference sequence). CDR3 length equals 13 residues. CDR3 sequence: CASSLGTSGNLYF. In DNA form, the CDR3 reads TGTGCCAGCAGTTTAGGCACTAGCGGGAATCTGTACTTC.

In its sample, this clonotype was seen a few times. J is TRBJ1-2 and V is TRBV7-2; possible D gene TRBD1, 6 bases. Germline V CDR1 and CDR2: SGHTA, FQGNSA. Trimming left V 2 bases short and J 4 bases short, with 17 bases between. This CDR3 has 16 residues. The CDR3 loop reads CASSLPPQTGSYGYTF. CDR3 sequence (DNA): TGTGCCAGCAGCTTACCCCCCCAAACAGGGTCCTATGGCTACACCTTC.

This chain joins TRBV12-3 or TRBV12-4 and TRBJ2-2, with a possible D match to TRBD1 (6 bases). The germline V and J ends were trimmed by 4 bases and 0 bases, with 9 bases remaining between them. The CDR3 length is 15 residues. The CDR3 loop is CASSYNRANTGELFF. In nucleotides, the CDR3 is TGTGCCAGCAGTTATAACAGGGCGAACACCGGGGAGCTGTTTTTT.

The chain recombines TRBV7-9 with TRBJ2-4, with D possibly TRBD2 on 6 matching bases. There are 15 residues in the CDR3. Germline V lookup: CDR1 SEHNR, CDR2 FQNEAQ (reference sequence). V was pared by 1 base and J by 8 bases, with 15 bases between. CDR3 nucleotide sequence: TGTGCCAGCAGCTTAGGACTAGATCCCGGTGACATTCAGTACTTC. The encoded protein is CASSLGLDPGDIQYF.

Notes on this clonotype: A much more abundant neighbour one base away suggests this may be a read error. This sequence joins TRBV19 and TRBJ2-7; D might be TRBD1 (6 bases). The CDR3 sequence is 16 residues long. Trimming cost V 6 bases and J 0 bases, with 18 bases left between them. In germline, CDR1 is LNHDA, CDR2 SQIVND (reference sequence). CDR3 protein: CASRASGEGVSYEQYF. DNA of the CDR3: TGTGCCAGTAGAGCGTCCGGAGAGGGGGTCTCCTACGAGCAGTACTTC.

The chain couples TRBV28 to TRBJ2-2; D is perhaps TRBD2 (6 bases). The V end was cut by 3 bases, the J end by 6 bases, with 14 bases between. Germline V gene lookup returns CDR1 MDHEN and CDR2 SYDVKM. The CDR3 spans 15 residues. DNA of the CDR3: TGTGCCAGCAGTTTTATACGGGGGTTGGCCGGGGAGCTGTTTTTT. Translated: CASSFIRGLAGELFF.

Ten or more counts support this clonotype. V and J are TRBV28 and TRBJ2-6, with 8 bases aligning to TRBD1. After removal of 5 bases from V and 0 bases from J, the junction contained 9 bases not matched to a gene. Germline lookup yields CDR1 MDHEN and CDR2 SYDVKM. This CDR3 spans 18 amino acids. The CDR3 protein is CASSTPGQVDSGANVLTF. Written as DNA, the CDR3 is TGTGCCAGCAGTACACCGGGACAGGTGGACTCTGGGGCCAACGTCCTGACTTTC.

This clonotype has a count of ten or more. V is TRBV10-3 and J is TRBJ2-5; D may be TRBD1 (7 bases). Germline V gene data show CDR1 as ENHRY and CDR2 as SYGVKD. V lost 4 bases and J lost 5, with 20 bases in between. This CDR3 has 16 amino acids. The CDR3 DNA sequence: TGTGCCATCAGTGCCCGACAGGGAGGCCTCCGTGAGACCCAGTACTTC. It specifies CAISARQGGLRETQYF.

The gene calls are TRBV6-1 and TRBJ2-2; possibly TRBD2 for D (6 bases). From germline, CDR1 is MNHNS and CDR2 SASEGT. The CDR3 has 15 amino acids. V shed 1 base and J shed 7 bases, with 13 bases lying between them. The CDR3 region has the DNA TGTGCCAGCAGTGAAGACGGCCTAGCGCACGGGGAGCTGTTTTTT. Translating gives CASSEDGLAHGELFF.

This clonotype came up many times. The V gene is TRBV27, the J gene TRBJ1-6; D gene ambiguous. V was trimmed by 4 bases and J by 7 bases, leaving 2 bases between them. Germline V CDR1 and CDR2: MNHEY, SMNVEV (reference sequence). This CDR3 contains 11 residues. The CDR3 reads CASSSNSPLHF. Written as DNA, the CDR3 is TGTGCCAGCAGTTCCAATTCACCCCTCCACTTT.